This TCR beta chain was sequenced during a study of T cell clonotyping in hematopoietic cell transplantation. The CDR3 is made up of 14 amino acids. CDR1 is SGHAT, CDR2 FQNNGV, per germline. Germline trimming cut 1 base from V and 3 bases from J; bases unmatched to any gene: 3. Remarks on this clone: The antigen is undetermined.

Sequenced by immunoSEQ multiplex PCR; TCRdb stores in-frame clones only, minus some. The data show about 36,000 clones, around nine tenths seen once. General study points: Graft donor and pretransplant recipient Inverse Simpson Index values predicted broader posttransplant TCR diversity. Recipient TCR diversity dropped after transplant; expanded clonotypes rose from day 30 to 180.

This clonotype was obtained from a woman in her thirties or forties in good health. Some clones in this sample may be carry-over from other donors' samples. V is TRBV11-2 and J is TRBJ2-7; TRBD1 aligns across 7 bases. The material sequenced was peripheral blood mononuclear cells. DNA of the CDR3: TGTGCCAGCAGCTTAGGACAGGGTTTCTACGAGCAGTACTTC. This encodes CASSLGQGFYEQYF.